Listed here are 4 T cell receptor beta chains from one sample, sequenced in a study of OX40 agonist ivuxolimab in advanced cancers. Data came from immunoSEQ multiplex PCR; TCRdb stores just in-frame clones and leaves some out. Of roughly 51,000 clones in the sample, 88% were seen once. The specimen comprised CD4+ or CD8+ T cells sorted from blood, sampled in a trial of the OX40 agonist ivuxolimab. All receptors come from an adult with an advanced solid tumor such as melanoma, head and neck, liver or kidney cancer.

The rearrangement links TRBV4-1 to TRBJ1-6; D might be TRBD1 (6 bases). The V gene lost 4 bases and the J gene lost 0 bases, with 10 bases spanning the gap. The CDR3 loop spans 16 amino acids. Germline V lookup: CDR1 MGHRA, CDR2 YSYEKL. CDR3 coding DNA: TGCGCCAGCAGCCCCCGGGACACCTCCTATAATTCACCCCTCCACTTT. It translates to CASSPRDTSYNSPLHF.

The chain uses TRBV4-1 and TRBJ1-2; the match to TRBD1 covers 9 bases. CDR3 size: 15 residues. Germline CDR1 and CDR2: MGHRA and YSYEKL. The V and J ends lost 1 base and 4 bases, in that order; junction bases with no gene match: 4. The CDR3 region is CASSQVTGGGYGYTF. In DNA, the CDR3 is TGCGCCAGCAGCCAAGTGACAGGGGGGGGCTATGGCTACACCTTC.

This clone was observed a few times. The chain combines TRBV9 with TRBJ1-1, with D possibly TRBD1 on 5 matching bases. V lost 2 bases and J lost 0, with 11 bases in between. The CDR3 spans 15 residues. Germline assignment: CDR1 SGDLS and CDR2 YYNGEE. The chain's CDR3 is CASSVGTGLNTEAFF. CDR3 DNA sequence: TGTGCCAGCAGCGTCGGGACGGGATTGAACACTGAAGCTTTCTTT.

CDR3 in DNA: TGTGCCAGCAGCGAGTCTAGCGGGAGGGAAGGTGAGCAGTTCTTC. Translation gives CASSESSGREGEQFF. V gene TRBV9 combines with J gene TRBJ2-1, with 12 positions matching TRBD2. The germline CDR1 and CDR2 sequences are SGDLS and YYNGEE. The V gene end was trimmed by 3 bases and the J gene end by 9 bases; junction bases not matched to a gene: 7. The CDR3 runs to 15 residues.